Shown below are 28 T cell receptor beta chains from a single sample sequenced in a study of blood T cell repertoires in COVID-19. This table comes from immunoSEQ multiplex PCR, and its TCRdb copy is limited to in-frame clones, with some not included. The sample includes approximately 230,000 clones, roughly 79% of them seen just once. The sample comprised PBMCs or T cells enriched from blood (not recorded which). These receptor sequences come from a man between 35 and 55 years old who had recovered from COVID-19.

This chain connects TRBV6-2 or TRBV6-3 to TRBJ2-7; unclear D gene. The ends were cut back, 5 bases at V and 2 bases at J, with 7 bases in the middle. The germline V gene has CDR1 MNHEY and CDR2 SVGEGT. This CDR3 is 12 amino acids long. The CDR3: CASSKSAYEQYF. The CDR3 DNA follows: TGTGCCAGCAGTAAATCAGCCTACGAGCAGTACTTC.

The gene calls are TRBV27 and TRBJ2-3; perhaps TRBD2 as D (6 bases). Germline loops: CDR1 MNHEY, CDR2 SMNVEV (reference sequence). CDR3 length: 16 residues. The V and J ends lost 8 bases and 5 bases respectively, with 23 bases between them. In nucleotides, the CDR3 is TGTGCCAGCGGGTTAAATCTTATGGGAGGTGGAGATACGCAGTATTTT. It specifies CASGLNLMGGGDTQYF.

The CDR3 is CAISERDQETQYF. CDR3 nucleotides: TGTGCCATCAGTGAACGGGACCAAGAGACCCAGTACTTC. The rearrangement uses TRBV10-3 and TRBJ2-5; D ambiguous. The germline gives CDR1 ENHRY, CDR2 SYGVKD. V shed 3 bases and J shed 0 bases, with 5 bases lying between them. This CDR3 contains 13 residues.

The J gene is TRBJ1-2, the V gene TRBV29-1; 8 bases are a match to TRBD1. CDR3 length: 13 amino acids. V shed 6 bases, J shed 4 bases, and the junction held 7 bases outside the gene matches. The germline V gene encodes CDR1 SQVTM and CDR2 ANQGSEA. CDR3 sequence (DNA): TGCAGCGTGGATGCCGGACAGGGCTATGGCTACACCTTC. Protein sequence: CSVDAGQGYGYTF.

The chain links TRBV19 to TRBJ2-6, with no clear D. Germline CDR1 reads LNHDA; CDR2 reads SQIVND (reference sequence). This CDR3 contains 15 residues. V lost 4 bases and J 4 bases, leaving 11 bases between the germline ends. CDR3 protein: CASSTERLGANVLTF. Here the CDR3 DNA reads TGTGCCAGTAGTACCGAGAGACTGGGGGCCAACGTCCTGACTTTC. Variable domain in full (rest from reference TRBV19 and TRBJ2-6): DGGITQSPKYLFRKEGQNVTLSCEQNLNHDAMYWYRQDPGQGLRLIYYSQIVNDFQKGDIAEGYSVSREKKESFPLTVTSAQKNPTAFYLCASSTERLGANVLTFGAGSRLTVL.

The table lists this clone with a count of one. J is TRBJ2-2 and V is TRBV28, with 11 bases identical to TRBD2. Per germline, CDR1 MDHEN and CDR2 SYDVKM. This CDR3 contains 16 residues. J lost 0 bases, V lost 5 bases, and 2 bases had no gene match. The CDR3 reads CASSNSGRANTGELFF. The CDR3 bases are TGTGCCAGCAGTAATAGCGGGAGGGCGAACACCGGGGAGCTGTTTTTT.

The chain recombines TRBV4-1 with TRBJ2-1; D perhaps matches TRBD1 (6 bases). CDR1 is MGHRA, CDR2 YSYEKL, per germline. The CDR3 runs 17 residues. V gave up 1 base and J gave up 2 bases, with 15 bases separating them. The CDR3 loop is CASSQVMMGAAYNEQFF. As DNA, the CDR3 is TGCGCCAGCAGCCAAGTCATGATGGGGGCAGCCTACAATGAGCAGTTCTTC.

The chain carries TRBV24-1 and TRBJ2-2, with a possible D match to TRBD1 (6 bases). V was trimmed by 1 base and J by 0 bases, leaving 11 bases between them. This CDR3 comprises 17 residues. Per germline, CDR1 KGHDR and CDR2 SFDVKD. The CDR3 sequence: CATSDFQNRANTGELFF. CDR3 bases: TGTGCCACCAGTGATTTTCAAAACAGGGCGAACACCGGGGAGCTGTTTTTT.

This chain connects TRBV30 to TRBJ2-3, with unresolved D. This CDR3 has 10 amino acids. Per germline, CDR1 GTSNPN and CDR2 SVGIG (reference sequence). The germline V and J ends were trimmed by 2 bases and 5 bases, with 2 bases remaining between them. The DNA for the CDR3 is TGTGCCTGGAGTCGAGATACGCAGTATTTT. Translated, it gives CAWSRDTQYF.

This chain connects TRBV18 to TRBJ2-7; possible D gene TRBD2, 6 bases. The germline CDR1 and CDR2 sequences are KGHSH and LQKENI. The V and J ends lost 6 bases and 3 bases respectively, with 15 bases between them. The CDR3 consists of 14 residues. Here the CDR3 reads CASSQGRRGYEQYF. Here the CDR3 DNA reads TGTGCCAGCTCCCAAGGACGGAGGGGCTACGAGCAGTACTTC.

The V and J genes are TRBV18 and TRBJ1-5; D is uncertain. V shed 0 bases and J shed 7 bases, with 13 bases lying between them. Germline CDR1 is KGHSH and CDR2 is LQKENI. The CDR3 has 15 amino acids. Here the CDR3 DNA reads TGTGCCAGCTCACCACCGGAGGGAATCCGACAGCCCCAGCATTTT. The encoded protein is CASSPPEGIRQPQHF. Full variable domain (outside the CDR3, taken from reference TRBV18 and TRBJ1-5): NAGVMQNPRHLVRRRGQEARLRCSPMKGHSHVYWYRQLPEEGLKFMVYLQKENIIDESGMPKERFSAEFPKEGPSILRIQQVVRGDSAAYFCASSPPEGIRQPQHFGDGTRLSIL.

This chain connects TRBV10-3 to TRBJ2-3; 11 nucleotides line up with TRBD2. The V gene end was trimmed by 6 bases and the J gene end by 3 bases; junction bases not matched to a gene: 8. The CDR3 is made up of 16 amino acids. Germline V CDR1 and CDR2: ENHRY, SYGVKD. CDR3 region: CAIRGYSGGETDTQYF. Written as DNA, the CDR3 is TGTGCCATCAGAGGCTATAGCGGGGGGGAGACAGATACGCAGTATTTT.

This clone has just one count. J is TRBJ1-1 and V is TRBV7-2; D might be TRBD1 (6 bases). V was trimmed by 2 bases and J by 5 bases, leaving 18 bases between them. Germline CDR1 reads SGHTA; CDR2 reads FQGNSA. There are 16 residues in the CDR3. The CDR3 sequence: CASSLYRGGASTEAFF. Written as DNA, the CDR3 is TGTGCCAGCAGCTTATATCGGGGGGGGGCGAGTACTGAAGCTTTCTTT.

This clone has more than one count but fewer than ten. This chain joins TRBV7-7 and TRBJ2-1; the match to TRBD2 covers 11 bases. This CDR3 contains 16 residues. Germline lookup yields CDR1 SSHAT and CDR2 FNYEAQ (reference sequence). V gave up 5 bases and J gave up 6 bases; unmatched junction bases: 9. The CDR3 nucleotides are TGTGCCAGCAGCCCTTACACTAGCGGGAGCCCCAATGAGCAGTTCTTC. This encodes CASSPYTSGSPNEQFF.

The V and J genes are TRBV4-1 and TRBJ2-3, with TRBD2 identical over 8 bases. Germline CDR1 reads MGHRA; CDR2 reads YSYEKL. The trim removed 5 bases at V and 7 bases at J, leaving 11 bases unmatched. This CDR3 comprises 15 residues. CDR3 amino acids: CASSSQGLGLNTQYF. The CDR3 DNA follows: TGCGCCAGCAGCTCCCAGGGACTAGGGCTAAATACGCAGTATTTT.

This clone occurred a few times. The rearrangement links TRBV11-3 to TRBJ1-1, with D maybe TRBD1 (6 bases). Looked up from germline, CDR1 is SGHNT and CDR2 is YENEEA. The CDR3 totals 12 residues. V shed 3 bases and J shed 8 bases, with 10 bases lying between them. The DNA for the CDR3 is TGTGCCAGCAGCTTGGGCAGGGGAGAAGCTTTCTTT. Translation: CASSLGRGEAFF.

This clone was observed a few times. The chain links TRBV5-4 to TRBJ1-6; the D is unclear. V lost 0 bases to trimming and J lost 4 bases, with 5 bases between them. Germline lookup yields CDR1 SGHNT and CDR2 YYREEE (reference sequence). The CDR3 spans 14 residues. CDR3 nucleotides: TGTGCCAGCAGCTTGGACAGTTATAATTCACCCCTCCACTTT. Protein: CASSLDSYNSPLHF.

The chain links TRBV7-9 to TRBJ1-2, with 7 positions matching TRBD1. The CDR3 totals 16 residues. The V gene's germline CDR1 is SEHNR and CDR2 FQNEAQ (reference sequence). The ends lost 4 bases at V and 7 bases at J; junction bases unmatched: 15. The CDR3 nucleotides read TGTGCCAGCAGCTCCGTGGGTAGACAGGGATCCCCTGGCTACACCTTC. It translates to CASSSVGRQGSPGYTF.

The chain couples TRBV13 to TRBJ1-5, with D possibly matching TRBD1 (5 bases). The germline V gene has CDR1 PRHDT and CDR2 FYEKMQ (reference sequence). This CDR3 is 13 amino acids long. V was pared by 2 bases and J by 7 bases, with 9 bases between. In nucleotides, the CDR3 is TGTGCCAGCAGCTTATCCGACAGCCAGCCCCAGCATTTT. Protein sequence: CASSLSDSQPQHF.

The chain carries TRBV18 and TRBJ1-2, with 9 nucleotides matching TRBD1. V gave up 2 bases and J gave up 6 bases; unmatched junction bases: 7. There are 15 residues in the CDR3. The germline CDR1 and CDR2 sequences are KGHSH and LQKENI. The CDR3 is CASSPKTGGKNGYTF. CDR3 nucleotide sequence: TGTGCCAGCTCACCAAAGACAGGGGGGAAGAATGGCTACACCTTC.

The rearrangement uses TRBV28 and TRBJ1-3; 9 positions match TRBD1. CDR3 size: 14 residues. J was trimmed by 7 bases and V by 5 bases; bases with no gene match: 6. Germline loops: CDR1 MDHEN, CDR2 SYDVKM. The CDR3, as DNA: TGTGCCAGCAGTCCCGGGACAGGGAGGAACACCATATATTTT. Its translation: CASSPGTGRNTIYF.

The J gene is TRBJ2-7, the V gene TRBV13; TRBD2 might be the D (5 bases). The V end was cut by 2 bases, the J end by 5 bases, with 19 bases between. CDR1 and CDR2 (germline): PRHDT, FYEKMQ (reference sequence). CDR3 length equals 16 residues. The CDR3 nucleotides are TGTGCCAGCAGCTTATCCCTTGACAAGGACTTTAACGAGCAGTACTTC. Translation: CASSLSLDKDFNEQYF.

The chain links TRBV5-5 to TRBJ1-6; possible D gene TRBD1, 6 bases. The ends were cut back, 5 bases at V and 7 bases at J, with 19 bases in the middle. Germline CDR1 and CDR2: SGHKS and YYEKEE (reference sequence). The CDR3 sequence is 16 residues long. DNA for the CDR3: TGTGCCAGCAGACGCAACTCAGGGGAAGCCAATTCACCCCTCCACTTT. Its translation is CASRRNSGEANSPLHF.

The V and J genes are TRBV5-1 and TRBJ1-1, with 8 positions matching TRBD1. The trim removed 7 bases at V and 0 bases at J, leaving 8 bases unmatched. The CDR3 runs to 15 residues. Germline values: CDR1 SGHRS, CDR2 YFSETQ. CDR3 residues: CASGGTGNMNTEAFF. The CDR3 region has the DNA TGCGCCAGCGGCGGGACAGGAAACATGAACACTGAAGCTTTCTTT.

The CDR3 region is CASSHSPWRGTGVDEQFF. The CDR3 nucleotides read TGTGCCAGCAGCCATTCCCCCTGGCGGGGGACAGGGGTGGATGAGCAGTTCTTC. The chain employs TRBV4-2 and TRBJ2-1; 10 bases align to TRBD1. V dropped 3 bases and J dropped 8; count of bases not matched to a gene: 16. The CDR3 is made up of 18 amino acids. Germline values: CDR1 LGHNA, CDR2 YNFKEQ.

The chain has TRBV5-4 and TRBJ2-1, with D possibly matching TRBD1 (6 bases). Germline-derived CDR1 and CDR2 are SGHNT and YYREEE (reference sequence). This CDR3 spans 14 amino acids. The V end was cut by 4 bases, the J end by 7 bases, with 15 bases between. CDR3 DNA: TGTGCCAGCAGCCCGCAGGGGACCCGGAATGAGCAGTTCTTC. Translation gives CASSPQGTRNEQFF.

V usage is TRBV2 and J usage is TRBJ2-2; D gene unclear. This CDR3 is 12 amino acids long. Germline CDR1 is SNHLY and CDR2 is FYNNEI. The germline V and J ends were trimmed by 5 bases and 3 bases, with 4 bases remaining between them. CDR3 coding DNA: TGTGCCAGCAGTCTAGACACCGGGGAGCTGTTTTTT. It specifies CASSLDTGELFF. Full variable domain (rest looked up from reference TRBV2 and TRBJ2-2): EPEVTQTPSHQVTQMGQEVILRCVPISNHLYFYWYRQILGQKVEFLVSFYNNEISEKSEIFDDQFSVERPDGSNFTLKIRSTKLEDSAMYFCASSLDTGELFFGEGSRLTVL.

The CDR3 spells CASSIDRASTDTQYF. CDR3 in DNA: TGTGCCAGTAGTATCGACAGAGCTAGCACAGATACGCAGTATTTT. The V call is TRBV19, the J call TRBJ2-3; the D gene is possibly TRBD1 (5 bases). CDR3 size: 15 residues. Germline V CDR1 and CDR2: LNHDA, SQIVND (reference sequence). V lost 3 bases and J 0 bases, leaving 10 bases between the germline ends.